The 9 T cell receptor beta chains presented below share a single source sample, sequenced in a study of blood T cell repertoires in COVID-19. Produced via immunoSEQ multiplex PCR; TCRdb's table is partial and in-frame only. Of some 190,000 clones listed, 75% to 90% are singletons. Source material: peripheral blood. The receptors were gathered from a woman aged 55-75 years with acute or convalescent COVID-19.

For this clone: An end of the junction does not agree with germline; a read error may underlie this. This rearrangement joins TRBV7-7 to TRBJ1-1; TRBD1 agrees at 7 bases. CDR1 SSHAT and CDR2 FNYEAQ come from the germline V gene (reference sequence). The CDR3 totals 17 residues. The CDR3 sequence: CASSLAGGDRENTEAFF. The CDR3 DNA reads TGTGCTAGCAGCTTAGCGGGCGGTGACAGGGAGAACACTGAAGCTTTCTTT.

This clone was picked up one time. The chain recombines TRBV6-1 with TRBJ1-2; D is unresolved. V gave up 1 base and J gave up 8 bases, with 8 bases separating them. The CDR3 totals 12 residues. CDR1 is MNHNS and CDR2 is SASEGT in the germline V gene. As DNA, the CDR3 is TGTGCCAGCAGTGAAGTAGCAAGCGGCTACACCTTC. Translating gives CASSEVASGYTF.

The J gene is TRBJ1-2, the V gene TRBV19, with 11 bases aligning to TRBD1. Trimming removed 5 bases from V and 6 bases from J; junction bases left unmatched: 5. The CDR3 is 14 amino acids. Germline loops: CDR1 LNHDA, CDR2 SQIVND (reference sequence). The CDR3 region is CASSYGQGANGYTF. CDR3 DNA sequence: TGTGCCAGTAGTTACGGACAGGGGGCGAATGGCTACACCTTC. Full variable domain (remainder filled in from reference TRBV19 and TRBJ1-2): DGGITQSPKYLFRKEGQNVTLSCEQNLNHDAMYWYRQDPGQGLRLIYYSQIVNDFQKGDIAEGYSVSREKKESFPLTVTSAQKNPTAFYLCASSYGQGANGYTFGSGTRLTVV.

V and J are TRBV5-1 and TRBJ2-3; weak D call: TRBD2 (6 bases). Germline V gene data show CDR1 as SGHRS and CDR2 as YFSETQ. V was pared by 2 bases and J by 5 bases, with 12 bases between. The CDR3 extends over 14 amino acids. The CDR3 region is CASSFLPGEDTQYF. Written as DNA, the CDR3 is TGCGCCAGCAGCTTTTTACCGGGAGAAGATACGCAGTATTTT.

This chain links TRBV30 with TRBJ1-3; TRBD1 aligns across 8 bases. There are 14 residues in the CDR3. The V and J ends lost 3 bases and 3 bases, in that order; junction bases with no gene match: 4. Germline V gives CDR1 GTSNPN, CDR2 SVGIG (reference sequence). CDR3 coding DNA: TGTGCCTGGAGGGATACAGGGGGTGGAAACACCATATATTTT. This sequence encodes CAWRDTGGGNTIYF. The full variable domain, in which reference TRBV30 and TRBJ1-3 provide the parts outside the CDR3, is SQTIHQWPATLVQPVGSPLSLECTVEGTSNPNLYWYRQAAGRGLQLLFYSVGIGQISSEVPQNLSASRPQDRQFILSSKKLLLSDSGFYLCAWRDTGGGNTIYFGEGSWLTVV.

This clone appeared once. V is TRBV19 and J is TRBJ2-2, with 10 bases fitting TRBD2. Germline CDR1 reads LNHDA; CDR2 reads SQIVND (reference sequence). V trimming: 4 bases; J trimming: 8 bases; junction bases outside the gene matches: 22. This CDR3 comprises 20 residues. The CDR3 DNA follows: TGTGCCAGTAGTACGGGGTTATTAGCGGGAGGTTCCGTCCGAGGAGGGGAGCTGTTTTTT. Translating gives CASSTGLLAGGSVRGGELFF.

The chain combines TRBV30 with TRBJ1-1, with D possibly matching TRBD1 (6 bases). Trimming removed 4 bases from V and 5 bases from J, with 17 bases in between. This CDR3 region has 14 residues. From germline, CDR1 is GTSNPN and CDR2 SVGIG (reference sequence). This chain's CDR3 is CAWTIWTAGTEAFF. The CDR3 DNA reads TGTGCCTGGACCATATGGACAGCCGGTACTGAAGCTTTCTTT.

The CDR3, as DNA: TGTGCCACCAGCAGACCAGCGGACAGTTCCGAAGCTTTCTTT. The encoded protein is CATSRPADSSEAFF. The chain joins TRBV15 to TRBJ1-1; TRBD1 is a possible D gene (6 bases). The CDR3 loop spans 14 amino acids. Germline CDR1 is LNHNV and CDR2 is YYDKDF (reference sequence). The ends were cut back, 2 bases at V and 8 bases at J, with 15 bases in the middle. The whole variable domain, remainder taken from reference TRBV15 and TRBJ1-1, is DAMVIQNPRYQVTQFGKPVTLSCSQTLNHNVMYWYQQKSSQAPKLLFHYYDKDFNNEADTPDNFQSRRPNTSFCFLDIRSPGLGDTAMYLCATSRPADSSEAFFGQGTRLTVV.

This clone was seen a handful of times. The chain recombines TRBV5-1 with TRBJ1-1; 11 nucleotides match TRBD1. The CDR3 is 18 residues long. V lost 5 bases and J lost 0; bases outside the gene matches: 12. Germline V gives CDR1 SGHRS, CDR2 YFSETQ. In DNA, the CDR3 is TGCGCCAGCAGATATACTGGGACAGGGGGTCGGGTGAACACTGAAGCTTTCTTT. Protein: CASRYTGTGGRVNTEAFF.